This T cell receptor (beta chain) was sequenced for a study of blood T cells in healthy people across ages. V trimming: 5 bases; J trimming: 9 bases; junction bases outside the gene matches: 12. Germline V gene sequence: CDR1 SGHNT, CDR2 YENEEA. This CDR3 comprises 17 residues. With a J-beta primer mix and a sample-barcoded 5' primer, a second PCR ran 7 to 11 cycles. TCRdb re-called the 5' RACE reads with MiXCR, one entry per CDR3 protein. The data contain around 940,000 distinct CDR3 sequences, about 53% of them singletons. The sample was blood. The rearrangement joins TRBV11-3 to TRBJ2-3, with TRBD2 matching over 15 bases. This sequence was found in a woman in her sixties in good health. This chain's CDR3 is CASSGRGTSGRIGTQYF. For the CDR3, the DNA is TGTGCCAGCAGCGGGCGTGGGACTAGCGGGAGGATAGGCACGCAGTATTTT.